The T cell receptor beta chain under discussion was sequenced for a study of blood T cell repertoires in COVID-19. Looking at the study overall: COVID-19 samples from acute and convalescent phases originated in the United States, Italy and Spain.

The CDR3 extends over 15 amino acids. Trimming pared 6 bases from V and 11 bases from J, leaving 25 bases between. Germline CDR1 MNHEY, CDR2 SMNVEV (reference sequence). This clone turned up a few times. Authors' processing steps: Reference gene primer amplification gave estimated nucleated cell counts. Produced via immunoSEQ multiplex PCR; TCRdb's table is partial and in-frame only. V, J and clone size were drawn from that table, and D and trimming were deduced from the DNA. The table has 150,000 to 200,000 clones, 88% seen once; the top ten hold roughly 9%. Cohort allocation depended upon clinical history that participants reported. Recovered participants had two consecutive negative NP/OP PCR tests, healthcare professional clearance, or symptom resolution.

This sequence was found in a woman aged 18-29 years who had recovered from COVID-19. The sample comprised PBMCs or T cells enriched from blood (not recorded which). The rearrangement joins TRBV27 to TRBJ1-1, with TRBD1 as a possible D gene (6 bases). The chain's CDR3 is CASRPDPGALSNAFF. Here the CDR3 DNA reads TGTGCCAGCAGGCCTGACCCAGGGGCCCTGAGTAACGCTTTCTTT.